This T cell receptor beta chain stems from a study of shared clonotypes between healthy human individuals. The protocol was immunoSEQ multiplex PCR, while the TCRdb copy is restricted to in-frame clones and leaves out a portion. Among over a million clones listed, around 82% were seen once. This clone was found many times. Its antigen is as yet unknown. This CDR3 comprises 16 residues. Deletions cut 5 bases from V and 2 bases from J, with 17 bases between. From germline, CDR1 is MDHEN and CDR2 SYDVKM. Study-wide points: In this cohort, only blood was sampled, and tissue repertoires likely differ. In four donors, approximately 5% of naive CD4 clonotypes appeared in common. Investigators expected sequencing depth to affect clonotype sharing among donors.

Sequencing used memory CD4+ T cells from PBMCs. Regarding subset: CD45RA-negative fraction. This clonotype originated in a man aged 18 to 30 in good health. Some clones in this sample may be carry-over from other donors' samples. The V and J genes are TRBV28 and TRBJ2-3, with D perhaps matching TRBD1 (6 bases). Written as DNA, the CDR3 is TGTGCCAGCAGTCTGAGGGAGACAGGCTACACAGATACGCAGTATTTT. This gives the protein CASSLRETGYTDTQYF.